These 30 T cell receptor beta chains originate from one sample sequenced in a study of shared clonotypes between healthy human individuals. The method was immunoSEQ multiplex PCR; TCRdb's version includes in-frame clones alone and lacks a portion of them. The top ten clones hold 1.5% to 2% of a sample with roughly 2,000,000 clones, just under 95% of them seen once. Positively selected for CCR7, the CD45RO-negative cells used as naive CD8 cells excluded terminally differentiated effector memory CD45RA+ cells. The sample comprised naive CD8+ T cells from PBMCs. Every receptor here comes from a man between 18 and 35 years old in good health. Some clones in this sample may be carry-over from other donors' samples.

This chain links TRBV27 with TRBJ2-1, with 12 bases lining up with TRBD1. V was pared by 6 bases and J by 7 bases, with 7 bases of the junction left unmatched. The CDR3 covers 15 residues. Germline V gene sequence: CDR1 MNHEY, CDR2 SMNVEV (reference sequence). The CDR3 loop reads CASSLGDRGLNEQFF. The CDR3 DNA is TGTGCCAGCAGCCTTGGGGACAGGGGGCTTAATGAGCAGTTCTTC.

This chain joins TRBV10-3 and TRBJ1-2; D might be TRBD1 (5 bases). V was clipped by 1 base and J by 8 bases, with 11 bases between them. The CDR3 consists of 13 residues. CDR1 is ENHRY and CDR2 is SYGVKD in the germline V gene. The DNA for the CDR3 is TGTGCCATCAGTGAGTTGGGGGAGAAAGGCTACACCTTC. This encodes CAISELGEKGYTF.

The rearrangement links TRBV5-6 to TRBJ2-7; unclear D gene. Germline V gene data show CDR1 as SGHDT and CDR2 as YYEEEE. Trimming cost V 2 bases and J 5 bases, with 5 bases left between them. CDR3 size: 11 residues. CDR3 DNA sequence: TGTGCCAGCAGCTTTTCCAACGAGCAGTACTTC. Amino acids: CASSFSNEQYF.

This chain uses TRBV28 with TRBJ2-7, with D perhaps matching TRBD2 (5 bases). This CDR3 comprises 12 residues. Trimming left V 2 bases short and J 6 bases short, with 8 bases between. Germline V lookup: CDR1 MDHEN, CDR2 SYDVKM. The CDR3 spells CASSLEGSEQYF. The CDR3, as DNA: TGTGCCAGCAGTTTAGAGGGATCCGAGCAGTACTTC. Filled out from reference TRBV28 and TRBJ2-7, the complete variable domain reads DVKVTQSSRYLVKRTGEKVFLECVQDMDHENMFWYRQDPGLGLRLIYFSYDVKMKEKGDIPEGYSVSREKKERFSLILESASTNQTSMYLCASSLEGSEQYFGPGTRLTVT.

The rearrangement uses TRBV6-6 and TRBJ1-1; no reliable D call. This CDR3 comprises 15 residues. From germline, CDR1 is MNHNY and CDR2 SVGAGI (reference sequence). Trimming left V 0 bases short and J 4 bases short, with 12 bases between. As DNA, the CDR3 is TGTGCCAGCAGTTACTCGGGGTGGTCCGGCACTGAAGCTTTCTTT. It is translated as CASSYSGWSGTEAFF.

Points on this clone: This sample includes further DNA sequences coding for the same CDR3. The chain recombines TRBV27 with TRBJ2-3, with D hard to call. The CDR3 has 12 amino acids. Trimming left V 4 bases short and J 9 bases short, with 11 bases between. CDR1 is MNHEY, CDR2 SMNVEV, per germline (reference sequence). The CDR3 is CASSSPSLTQYF. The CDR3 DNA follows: TGTGCCAGCAGTTCGCCTTCGCTCACGCAGTATTTT.

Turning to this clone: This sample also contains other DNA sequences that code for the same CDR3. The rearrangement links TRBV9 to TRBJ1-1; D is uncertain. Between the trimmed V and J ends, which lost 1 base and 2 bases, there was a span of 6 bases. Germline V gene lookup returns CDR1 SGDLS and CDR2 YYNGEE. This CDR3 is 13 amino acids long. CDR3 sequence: CASSVTVNTEAFF. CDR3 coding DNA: TGTGCCAGCAGCGTAACGGTCAACACTGAAGCTTTCTTT.

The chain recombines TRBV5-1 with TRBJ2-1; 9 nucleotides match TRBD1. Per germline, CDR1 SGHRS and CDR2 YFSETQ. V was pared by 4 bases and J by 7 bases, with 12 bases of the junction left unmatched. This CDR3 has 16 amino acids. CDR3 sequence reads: CASSPLADRGWNEQFF. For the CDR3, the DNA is TGCGCCAGCAGCCCGCTCGCGGACAGGGGCTGGAATGAGCAGTTCTTC.

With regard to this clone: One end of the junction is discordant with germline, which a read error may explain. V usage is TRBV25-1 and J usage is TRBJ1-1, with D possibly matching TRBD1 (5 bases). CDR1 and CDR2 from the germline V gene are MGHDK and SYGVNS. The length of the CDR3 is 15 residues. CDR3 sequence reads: CASTPPGHSNAEAFF. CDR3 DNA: TGTGCCAGCACACCACCGGGGCATTCGAACGCTGAAGCTTTCTTT.

CDR3 in amino acids: CATSRAQSGTSAFDSYEQYF. CDR3 DNA: TGTGCCACCAGCAGAGCACAGTCCGGGACTAGCGCCTTTGACTCCTACGAGCAGTACTTC. The chain has TRBV15 and TRBJ2-7; TRBD2 matches 10 bases. This CDR3 contains 20 residues. V dropped 1 base and J dropped 0; count of bases not matched to a gene: 15. The germline V gene encodes CDR1 LNHNV and CDR2 YYDKDF (reference sequence).

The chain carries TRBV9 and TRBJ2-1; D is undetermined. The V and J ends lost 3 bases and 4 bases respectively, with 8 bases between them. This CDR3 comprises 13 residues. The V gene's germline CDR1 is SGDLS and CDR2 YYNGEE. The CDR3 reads CASSGRLYNEQFF. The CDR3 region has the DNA TGTGCCAGCAGCGGAAGGTTGTACAATGAGCAGTTCTTC.

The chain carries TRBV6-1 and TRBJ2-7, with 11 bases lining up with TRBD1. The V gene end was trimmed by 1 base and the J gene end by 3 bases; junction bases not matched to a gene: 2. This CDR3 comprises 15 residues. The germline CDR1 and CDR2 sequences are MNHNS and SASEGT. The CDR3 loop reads CASSEEDRGLYEQYF. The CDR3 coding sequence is TGTGCCAGCAGTGAAGAGGACAGGGGGCTCTACGAGCAGTACTTC.

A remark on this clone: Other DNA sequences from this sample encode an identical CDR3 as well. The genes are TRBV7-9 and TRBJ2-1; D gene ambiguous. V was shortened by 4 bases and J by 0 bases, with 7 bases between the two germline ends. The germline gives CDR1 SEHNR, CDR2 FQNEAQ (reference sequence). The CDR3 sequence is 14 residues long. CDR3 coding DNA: TGTGCCAGCAGCTCGGAGAGCTCCTACAATGAGCAGTTCTTC. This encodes CASSSESSYNEQFF.

This CDR3 is CASSFSGEANQPQHF. The CDR3 DNA reads TGTGCCAGCAGTTTCTCGGGGGAGGCCAATCAGCCCCAGCATTTT. This rearrangement joins TRBV27 to TRBJ1-5; TRBD1 might be the D (5 bases). This CDR3 spans 15 amino acids. CDR1 and CDR2 (germline): MNHEY, SMNVEV (reference sequence). The V and J ends lost 3 bases and 3 bases respectively, with 12 bases between them.

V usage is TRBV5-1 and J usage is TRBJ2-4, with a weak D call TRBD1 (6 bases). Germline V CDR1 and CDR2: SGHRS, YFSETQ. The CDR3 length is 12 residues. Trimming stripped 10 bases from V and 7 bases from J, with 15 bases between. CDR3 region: CADLGQGNIQYF. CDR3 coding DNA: TGCGCCGATCTAGGGCAGGGGAACATTCAGTACTTC.

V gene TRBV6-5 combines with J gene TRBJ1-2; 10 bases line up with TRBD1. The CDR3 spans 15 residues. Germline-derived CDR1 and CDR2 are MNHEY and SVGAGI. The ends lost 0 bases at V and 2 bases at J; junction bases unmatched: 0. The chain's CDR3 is CASSYSGQGNYGYTF. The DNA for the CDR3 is TGTGCCAGCAGTTACTCGGGACAGGGGAACTATGGCTACACCTTC.

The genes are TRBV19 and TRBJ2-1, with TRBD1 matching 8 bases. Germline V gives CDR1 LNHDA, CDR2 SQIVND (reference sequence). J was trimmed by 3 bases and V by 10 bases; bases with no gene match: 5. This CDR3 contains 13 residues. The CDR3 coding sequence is TGTGCCACCCGACAGGGGAACTACAATGAGCAGTTCTTC. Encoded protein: CATRQGNYNEQFF.

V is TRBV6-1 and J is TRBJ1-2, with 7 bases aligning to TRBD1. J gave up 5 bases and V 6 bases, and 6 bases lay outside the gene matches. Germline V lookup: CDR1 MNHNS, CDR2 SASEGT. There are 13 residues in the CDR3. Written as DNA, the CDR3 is TGTGCCAGCAGCCAATACAGGGGTTATGGCTACACCTTC. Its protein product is CASSQYRGYGYTF.

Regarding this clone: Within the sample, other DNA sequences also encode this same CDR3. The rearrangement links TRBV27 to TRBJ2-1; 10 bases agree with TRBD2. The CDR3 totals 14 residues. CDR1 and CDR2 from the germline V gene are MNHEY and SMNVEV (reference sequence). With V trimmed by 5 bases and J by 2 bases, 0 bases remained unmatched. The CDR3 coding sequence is TGTGCCAGCAGTCTAGCGGGGGCCTACAATGAGCAGTTCTTC. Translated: CASSLAGAYNEQFF.

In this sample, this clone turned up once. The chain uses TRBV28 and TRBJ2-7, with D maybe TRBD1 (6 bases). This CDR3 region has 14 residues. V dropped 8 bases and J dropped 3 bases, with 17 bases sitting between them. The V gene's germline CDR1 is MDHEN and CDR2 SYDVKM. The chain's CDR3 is CASGTRREFYEQYF. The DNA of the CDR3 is TGTGCCAGCGGGACACGCCGAGAGTTCTACGAGCAGTACTTC.

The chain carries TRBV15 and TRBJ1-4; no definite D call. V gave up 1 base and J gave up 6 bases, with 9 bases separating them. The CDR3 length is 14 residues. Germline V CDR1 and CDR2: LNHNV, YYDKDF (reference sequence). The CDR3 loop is CATSRGLRDEKLFF. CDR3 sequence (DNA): TGTGCCACCAGCAGAGGGTTAAGGGATGAAAAACTGTTTTTT. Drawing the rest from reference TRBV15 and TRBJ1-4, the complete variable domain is DAMVIQNPRYQVTQFGKPVTLSCSQTLNHNVMYWYQQKSSQAPKLLFHYYDKDFNNEADTPDNFQSRRPNTSFCFLDIRSPGLGDTAMYLCATSRGLRDEKLFFGSGTQLSVL.

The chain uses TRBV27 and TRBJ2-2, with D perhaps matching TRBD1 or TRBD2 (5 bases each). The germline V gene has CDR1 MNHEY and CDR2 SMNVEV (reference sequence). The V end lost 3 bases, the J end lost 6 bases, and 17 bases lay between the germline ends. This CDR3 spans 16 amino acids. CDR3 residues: CASSLGEGTSSGELFF. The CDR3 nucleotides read TGTGCCAGCAGTTTGGGTGAGGGGACCTCATCCGGGGAGCTGTTTTTT.

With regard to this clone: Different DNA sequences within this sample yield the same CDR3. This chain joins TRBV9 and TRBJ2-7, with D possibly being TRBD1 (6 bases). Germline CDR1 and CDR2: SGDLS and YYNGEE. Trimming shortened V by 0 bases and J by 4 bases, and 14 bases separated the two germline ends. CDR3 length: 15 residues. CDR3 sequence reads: CASSVGGGSGYEQYF. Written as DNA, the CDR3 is TGTGCCAGCAGCGTAGGAGGGGGATCGGGGTACGAGCAGTACTTC.

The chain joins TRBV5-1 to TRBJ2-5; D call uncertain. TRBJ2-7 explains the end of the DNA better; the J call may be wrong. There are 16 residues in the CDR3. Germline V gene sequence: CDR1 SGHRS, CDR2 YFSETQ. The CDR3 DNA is TGCGCCAGCAGCTTGTTTGGTCGCCCGTCATTGAACGAGCAGTACTTC. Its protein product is CASSLFGRPSLNEQYF.

CDR3 sequence (DNA): TGTGCCAGCAGCTTAGGGCTAGCGGTCGAGCAGTACTTC. Residues: CASSLGLAVEQYF. V gene TRBV7-2 combines with J gene TRBJ2-7; 7 nucleotides agree with TRBD2. Germline V gene data show CDR1 as SGHTA and CDR2 as FQGNSA. V lost 1 base and J lost 6; bases outside the gene matches: 3. This CDR3 has 13 amino acids.

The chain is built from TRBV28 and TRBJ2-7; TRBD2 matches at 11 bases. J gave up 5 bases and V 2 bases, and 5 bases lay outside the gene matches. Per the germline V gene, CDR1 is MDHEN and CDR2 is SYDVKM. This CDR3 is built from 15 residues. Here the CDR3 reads CASSLDVTSGNEQYF. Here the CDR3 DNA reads TGTGCCAGCAGTTTAGATGTGACTAGCGGGAACGAGCAGTACTTC.

The CDR3 loop reads CASSADWVAYEQYF. The CDR3, as DNA: TGTGCCAGCAGCGCCGACTGGGTAGCCTACGAGCAGTACTTC. The chain links TRBV9 to TRBJ2-7; D remains ambiguous. The CDR3 is 14 residues long. The germline CDR1 and CDR2 sequences are SGDLS and YYNGEE. V shed 3 bases and J shed 2 bases, with 12 bases lying between them.

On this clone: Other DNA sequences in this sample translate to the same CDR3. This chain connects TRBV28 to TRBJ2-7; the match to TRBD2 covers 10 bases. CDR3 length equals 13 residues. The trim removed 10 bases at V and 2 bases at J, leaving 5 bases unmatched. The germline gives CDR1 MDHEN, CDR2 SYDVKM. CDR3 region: CATRTSGTYEQYF. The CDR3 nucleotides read TGTGCCACCAGGACTAGCGGAACCTACGAGCAGTACTTC.

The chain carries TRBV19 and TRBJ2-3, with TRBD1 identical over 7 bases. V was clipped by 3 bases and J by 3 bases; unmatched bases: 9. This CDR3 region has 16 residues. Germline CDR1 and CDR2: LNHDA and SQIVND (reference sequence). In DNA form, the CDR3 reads TGTGCCAGTAGTATCCACAGGGGAAGCCCTACAGATACGCAGTATTTT. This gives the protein CASSIHRGSPTDTQYF.

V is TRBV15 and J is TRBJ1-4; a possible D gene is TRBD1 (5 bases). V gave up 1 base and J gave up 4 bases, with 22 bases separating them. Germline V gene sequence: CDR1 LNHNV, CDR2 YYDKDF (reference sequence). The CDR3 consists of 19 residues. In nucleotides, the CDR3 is TGTGCCACCAGCAGAGGGATGGTGGGACTTGCTTGGTATAATGAAAAACTGTTTTTT. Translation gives CATSRGMVGLAWYNEKLFF.